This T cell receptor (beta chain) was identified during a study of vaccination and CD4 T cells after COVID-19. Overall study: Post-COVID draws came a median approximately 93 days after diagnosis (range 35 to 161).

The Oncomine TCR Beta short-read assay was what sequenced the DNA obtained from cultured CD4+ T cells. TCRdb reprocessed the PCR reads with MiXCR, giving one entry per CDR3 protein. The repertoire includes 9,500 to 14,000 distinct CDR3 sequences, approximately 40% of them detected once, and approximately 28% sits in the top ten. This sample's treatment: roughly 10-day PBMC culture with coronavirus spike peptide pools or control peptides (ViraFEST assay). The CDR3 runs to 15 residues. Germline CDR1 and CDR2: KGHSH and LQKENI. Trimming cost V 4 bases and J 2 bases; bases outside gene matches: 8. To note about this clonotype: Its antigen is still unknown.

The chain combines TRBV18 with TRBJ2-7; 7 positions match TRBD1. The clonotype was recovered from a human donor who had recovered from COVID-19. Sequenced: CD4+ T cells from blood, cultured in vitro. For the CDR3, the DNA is TGTGCCAGCTCACTCAAACAGGGGTCCCCCTACGAGCAGTACTTC. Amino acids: CASSLKQGSPYEQYF. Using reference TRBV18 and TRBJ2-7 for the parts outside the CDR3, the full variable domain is NAGVMQNPRHLVRRRGQEARLRCSPMKGHSHVYWYRQLPEEGLKFMVYLQKENIIDESGMPKERFSAEFPKEGPSILRIQQVVRGDSAAYFCASSLKQGSPYEQYFGPGTRLTVT.